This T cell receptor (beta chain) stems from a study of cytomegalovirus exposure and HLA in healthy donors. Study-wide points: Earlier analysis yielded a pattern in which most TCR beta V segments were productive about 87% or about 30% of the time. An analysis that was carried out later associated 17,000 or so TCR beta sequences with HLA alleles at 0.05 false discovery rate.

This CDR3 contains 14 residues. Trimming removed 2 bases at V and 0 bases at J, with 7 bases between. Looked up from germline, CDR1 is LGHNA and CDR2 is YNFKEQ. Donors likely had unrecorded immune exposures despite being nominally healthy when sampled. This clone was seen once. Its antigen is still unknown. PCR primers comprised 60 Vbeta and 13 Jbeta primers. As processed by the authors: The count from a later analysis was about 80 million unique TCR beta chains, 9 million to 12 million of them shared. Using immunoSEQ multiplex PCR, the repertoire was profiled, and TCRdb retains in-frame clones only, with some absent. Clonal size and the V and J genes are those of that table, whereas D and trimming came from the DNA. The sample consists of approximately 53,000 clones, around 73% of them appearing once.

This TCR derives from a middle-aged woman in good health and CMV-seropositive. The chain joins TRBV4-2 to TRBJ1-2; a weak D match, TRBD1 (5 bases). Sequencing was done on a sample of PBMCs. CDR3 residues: CASSQTTANYGYTF. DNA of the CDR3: TGTGCCAGCAGCCAAACGACAGCTAACTATGGCTACACCTTC.